The T cell receptor (beta chain) under discussion was sequenced for a study of T-cell memory formation after mild COVID-19. Note on this clonotype: At one of its ends the junction is not consistent with the germline gene, which may arise from a read error.

Germline lookup yields CDR1 SNHLY and CDR2 FYNNEI. The CDR3 runs to 14 residues. Each CDR3 protein is one row after TCRdb ran MiXCR on the 5' RACE reads. The sample consists of about 250,000 distinct CDR3 sequences, roughly 14% of them appearing once. The origin of this receptor is an adult woman who had mild COVID-19 (a few samples of this study predate the infection). Cell type and time point are not known. Sequencing was carried out using PBMCs or a T cell subset sorted from them (not recorded which). V gene TRBV2 combines with J gene TRBJ1-1; no reliable D call. CDR3 coding DNA: TGTGACAGCAGCGTGGGTGGGGTACTCACTGAAGCTTTCTTT. Translated: CDSSVGGVLTEAFF.